This entry lists 2 T cell receptor beta chains sequenced from one sample in a study of T cell responses to AZD1222 COVID-19 vaccine. Clones were read by immunoSEQ multiplex PCR, and TCRdb kept only the in-frame ones, dropping some. The data show about 99,000 clones, 75% to 95% seen once. Source: peripheral blood, taken on day 0 of AZD1222 vaccination. The receptor source for this set is an adult in good health.

The rearrangement uses TRBV6-5 and TRBJ1-5; TRBD1 agrees at 10 bases. V lost 6 bases and J lost 6; bases outside the gene matches: 5. The CDR3 length is 14 residues. Germline CDR1 and CDR2: MNHEY and SVGAGI. DNA of the CDR3: TGTGCCAGCAGCCCGACAGGGGGCTTTCAGCCCCAGCATTTT. Its protein is CASSPTGGFQPQHF.

V usage is TRBV4-2 and J usage is TRBJ2-7; tentative D call: TRBD2 (6 bases). This CDR3 comprises 17 residues. The V gene's germline CDR1 is LGHNA and CDR2 YNFKEQ. V was cut by 2 bases and J by 0 bases, with 17 bases left in between. CDR3 sequence reads: CASSQPGRGTGSYEQYF. The DNA for the CDR3 is TGTGCCAGCAGCCAACCGGGACGAGGGACTGGCTCCTACGAGCAGTACTTC.